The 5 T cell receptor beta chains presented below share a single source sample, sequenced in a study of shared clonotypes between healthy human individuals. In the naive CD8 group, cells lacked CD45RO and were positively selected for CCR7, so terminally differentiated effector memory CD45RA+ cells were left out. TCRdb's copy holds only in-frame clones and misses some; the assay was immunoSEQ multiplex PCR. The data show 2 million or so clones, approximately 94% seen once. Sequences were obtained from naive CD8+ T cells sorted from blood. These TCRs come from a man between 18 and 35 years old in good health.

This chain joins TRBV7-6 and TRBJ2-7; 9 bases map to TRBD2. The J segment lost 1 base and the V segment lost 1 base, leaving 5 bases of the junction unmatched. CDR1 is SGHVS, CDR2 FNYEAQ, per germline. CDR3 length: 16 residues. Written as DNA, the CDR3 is TGTGCCAGCAGCTTAGGATCCCTAGCGGGATCCTACGAGCAGTACTTC. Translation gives CASSLGSLAGSYEQYF.

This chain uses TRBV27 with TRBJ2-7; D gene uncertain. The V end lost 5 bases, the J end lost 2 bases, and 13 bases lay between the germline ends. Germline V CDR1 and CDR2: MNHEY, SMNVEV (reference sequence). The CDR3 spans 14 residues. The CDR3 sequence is CASSPYAATYEQYF. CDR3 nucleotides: TGTGCCAGCAGTCCTTATGCGGCCACCTACGAGCAGTACTTC.

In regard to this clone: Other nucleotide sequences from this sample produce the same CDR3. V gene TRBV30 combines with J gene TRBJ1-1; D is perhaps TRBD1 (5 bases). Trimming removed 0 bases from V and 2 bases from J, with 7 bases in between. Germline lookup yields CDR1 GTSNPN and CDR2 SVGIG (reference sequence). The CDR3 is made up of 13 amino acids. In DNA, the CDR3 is TGTGCCTGGAGTGTCGGGGGTAACACTGAAGCTTTCTTT. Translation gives CAWSVGGNTEAFF.

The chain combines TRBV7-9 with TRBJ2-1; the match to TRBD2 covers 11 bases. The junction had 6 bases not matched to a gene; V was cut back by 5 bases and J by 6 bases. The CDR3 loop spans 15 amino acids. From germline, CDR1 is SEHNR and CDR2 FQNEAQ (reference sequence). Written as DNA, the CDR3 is TGTGCCAGCAGCCCTCGACTAGCGGGGAGCAATGAGCAGTTCTTC. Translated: CASSPRLAGSNEQFF.

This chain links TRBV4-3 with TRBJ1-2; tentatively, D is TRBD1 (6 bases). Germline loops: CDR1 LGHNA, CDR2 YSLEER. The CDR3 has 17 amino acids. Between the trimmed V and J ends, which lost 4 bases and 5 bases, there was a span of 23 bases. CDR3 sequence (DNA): TGCGCCAGCAGCCCGAACAGGGCCCTAAGGGACCTTTATGGCTACACCTTC. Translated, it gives CASSPNRALRDLYGYTF.